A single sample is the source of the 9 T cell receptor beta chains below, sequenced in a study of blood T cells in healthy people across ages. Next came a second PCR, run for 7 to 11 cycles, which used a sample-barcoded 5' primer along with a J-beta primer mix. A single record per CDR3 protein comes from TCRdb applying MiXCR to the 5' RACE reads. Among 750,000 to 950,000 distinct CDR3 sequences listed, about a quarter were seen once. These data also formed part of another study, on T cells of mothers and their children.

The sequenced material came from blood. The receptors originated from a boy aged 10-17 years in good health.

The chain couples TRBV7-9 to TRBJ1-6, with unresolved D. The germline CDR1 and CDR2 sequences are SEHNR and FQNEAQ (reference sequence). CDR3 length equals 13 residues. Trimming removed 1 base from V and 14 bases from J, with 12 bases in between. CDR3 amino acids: CASSLGPGRSLHF. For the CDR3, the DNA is TGTGCCAGCAGCTTAGGTCCGGGAAGATCCCTCCACTTT.

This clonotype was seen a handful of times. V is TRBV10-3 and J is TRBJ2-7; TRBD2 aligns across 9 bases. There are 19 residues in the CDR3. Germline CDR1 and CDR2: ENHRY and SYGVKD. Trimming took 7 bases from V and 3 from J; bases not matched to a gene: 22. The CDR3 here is CAITRERGAFPIADYEQYF. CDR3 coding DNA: TGTGCCATCACCAGAGAGCGGGGGGCCTTCCCGATAGCAGACTACGAGCAGTACTTC.

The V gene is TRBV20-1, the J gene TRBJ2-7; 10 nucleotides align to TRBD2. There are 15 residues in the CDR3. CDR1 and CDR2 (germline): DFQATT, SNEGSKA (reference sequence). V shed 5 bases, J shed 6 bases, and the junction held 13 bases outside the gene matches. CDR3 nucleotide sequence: TGCAGTGCTCTCCCGGGACTAGCGATAAGGGCCGAGCAGTACTTC. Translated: CSALPGLAIRAEQYF.

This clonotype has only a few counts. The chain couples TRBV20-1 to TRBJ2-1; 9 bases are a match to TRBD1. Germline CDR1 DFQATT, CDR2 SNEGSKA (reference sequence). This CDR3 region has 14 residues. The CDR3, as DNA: TGCGGAATCTTGGAGGGACAGGGCTACAATGAGCAGTTCTTC. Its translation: CGILEGQGYNEQFF.

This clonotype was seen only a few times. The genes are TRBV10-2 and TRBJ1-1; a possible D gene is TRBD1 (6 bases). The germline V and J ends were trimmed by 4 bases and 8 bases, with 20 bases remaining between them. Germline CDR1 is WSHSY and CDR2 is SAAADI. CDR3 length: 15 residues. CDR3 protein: CASSASGAGPGEAFF. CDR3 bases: TGCGCCAGCAGTGCCTCAGGGGCTGGGCCGGGGGAAGCTTTCTTT.

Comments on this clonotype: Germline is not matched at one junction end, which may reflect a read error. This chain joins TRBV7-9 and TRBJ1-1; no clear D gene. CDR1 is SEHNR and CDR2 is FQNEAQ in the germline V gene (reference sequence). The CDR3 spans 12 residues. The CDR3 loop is CASSFPGIPLPF. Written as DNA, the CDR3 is TGTGCCAGCAGCTTCCCCGGAATCCCTCTACCCTTT.

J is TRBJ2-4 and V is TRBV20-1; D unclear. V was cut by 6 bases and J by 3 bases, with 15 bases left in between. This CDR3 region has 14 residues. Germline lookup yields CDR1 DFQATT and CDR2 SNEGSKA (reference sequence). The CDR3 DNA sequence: TGCAGTGCCATGGACGATTCGGGCAAAAACATTCAGTACTTC. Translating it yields CSAMDDSGKNIQYF.

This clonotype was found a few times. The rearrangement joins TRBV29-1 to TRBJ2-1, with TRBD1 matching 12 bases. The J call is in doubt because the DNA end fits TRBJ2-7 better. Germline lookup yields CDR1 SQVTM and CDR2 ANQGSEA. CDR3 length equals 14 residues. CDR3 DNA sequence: TGCAGCGCCCTAGGAGGGACAGGGGGCGAGGCGCAGTACTTC. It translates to CSALGGTGGEAQYF.

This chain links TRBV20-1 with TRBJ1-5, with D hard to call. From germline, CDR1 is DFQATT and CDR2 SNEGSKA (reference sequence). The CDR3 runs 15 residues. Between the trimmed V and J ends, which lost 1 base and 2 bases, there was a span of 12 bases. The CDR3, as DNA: TGCAGTGCTAGAGGCGCGGGTGAGGGCAATCAGCCCCAGCATTTT. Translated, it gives CSARGAGEGNQPQHF.